The 23 T cell receptor beta chains listed next were all sequenced from one sample in a study of blood T cell repertoires in COVID-19 (TCRdb year 2020). Libraries were constructed by the immunoSEQ multiplex PCR assay. Imported from immuneACCESS, the table was reduced by TCRdb to in-frame sequences with V and J called. These copies leave out some clones; in studies compared against another copy, an unresolved V gene accounts for under half, and the cause of the remainder is not known. Here the sample has roughly 400,000 clones; approximately 91% occur a single time. About 1.5% of the sample is held by the ten biggest clonotypes. Sequenced sample: PBMCs or T cells enriched from blood (not recorded which). The receptors were sampled from a woman aged 18-30 years who had been exposed to COVID-19.

This rearrangement joins TRBV12-3 or TRBV12-4 to TRBJ2-7; 10 nucleotides line up with TRBD2. This CDR3 has 12 residues. J was trimmed by 7 bases and V by 6 bases; bases with no gene match: 3. This CDR3 reads CASRPGLAEQYF. For the CDR3, the DNA is TGTGCCAGCAGGCCGGGACTAGCGGAGCAGTACTTC.

The table lists this clone with a count of one. This CDR3 is CSVEVRDSHYGYTF. The CDR3 DNA is TGCAGCGTTGAAGTCCGGGACAGTCACTATGGCTACACCTTC. This chain joins TRBV29-1 and TRBJ1-2; 7 positions agree with TRBD1. Trimming took 1 base from V and 3 from J; bases not matched to a gene: 5. This CDR3 comprises 14 residues. The V gene's germline CDR1 is SQVTM and CDR2 ANQGSEA.

CDR3 sequence: CASSLQTGASEKLFF. The CDR3 coding sequence is TGTGCCAGCAGTCTCCAGACAGGGGCCTCCGAAAAACTGTTTTTT. The genes are TRBV28 and TRBJ1-4; TRBD1 agrees at 8 bases. The CDR3 has 15 residues. Germline CDR1 reads MDHEN; CDR2 reads SYDVKM. Trimming removed 5 bases from V and 8 bases from J; junction bases left unmatched: 10.

J is TRBJ1-1 and V is TRBV27; 7 positions match TRBD1. The CDR3 consists of 16 residues. V was clipped by 3 bases and J by 1 base; unmatched bases: 8. CDR1 is MNHEY and CDR2 is SMNVEV in the germline V gene (reference sequence). For the CDR3, the DNA is TGTGCCAGCAGTTTTAGGGGGCGCAGGGGGAACACTGAAGCTTTCTTT. The encoded protein is CASSFRGRRGNTEAFF.

The rearrangement joins TRBV5-1 to TRBJ2-7; the D gene is possibly TRBD2 (6 bases). Germline values: CDR1 SGHRS, CDR2 YFSETQ. This CDR3 is built from 17 residues. V was shortened by 4 bases and J by 7 bases, with 27 bases between the two germline ends. CDR3 residues: CASSPEVAGRSLLEQYF. The CDR3 DNA reads as TGCGCCAGCAGCCCGGAGGTGGCGGGACGGAGCCTCTTGGAGCAGTACTTC.

The chain links TRBV4-1 to TRBJ2-5, with D possibly TRBD2 on 5 matching bases. V lost 8 bases, J lost 0 bases, and 16 bases lay in between. The CDR3 contains 15 residues. Germline CDR1 and CDR2: MGHRA and YSYEKL. CDR3 amino acids: CASGRASLYQETQYF. DNA for the CDR3: TGCGCCAGCGGTCGGGCTAGCCTGTACCAAGAGACCCAGTACTTC.

The rearrangement links TRBV5-1 to TRBJ1-2; possibly TRBD1 for D (5 bases). Germline loops: CDR1 SGHRS, CDR2 YFSETQ. The CDR3 spans 20 residues. V was clipped by 2 bases and J by 8 bases, with 34 bases between them. In DNA, the CDR3 is TGCGCCAGCAGCTTCCGGGACGGGGGTTTATCGGCCGGGCTAACTAGGGGCTACACCTTC. This translates into CASSFRDGGLSAGLTRGYTF.

The chain links TRBV7-8 to TRBJ2-1; maybe TRBD2 (6 bases). The V gene lost 3 bases and the J gene lost 2 bases, with 14 bases spanning the gap. Looked up from germline, CDR1 is SGHVS and CDR2 is FQNEAQ. The CDR3 runs to 16 residues. For the CDR3, the DNA is TGTGCCAGCAGCTTCTCATGGGGGAGGACCTACAATGAGCAGTTCTTC. Translating gives CASSFSWGRTYNEQFF. Full variable domain (outside the CDR3, taken from reference TRBV7-8 and TRBJ2-1): GAGVSQSPRYKVAKRGQDVALRCDPISGHVSLFWYQQALGQGPEFLTYFQNEAQLDKSGLPSDRFFAERPEGSVSTLKIQRTQQEDSAVYLCASSFSWGRTYNEQFFGPGTRLTVL.

The chain's CDR3 is CASSGGQGGTNTEAFF. For the CDR3, the DNA is TGTGCCAGCAGCGGAGGACAGGGGGGAACGAACACTGAAGCTTTCTTT. V and J are TRBV5-4 and TRBJ1-1; 10 bases fit TRBD1. The CDR3 contains 16 residues. V dropped 4 bases and J dropped 1; count of bases not matched to a gene: 7. CDR1 SGHNT and CDR2 YYREEE come from the germline V gene (reference sequence).

This sequence joins TRBV28 and TRBJ1-1; TRBD1 might be the D (6 bases). The CDR3 consists of 12 residues. Germline V gene sequence: CDR1 MDHEN, CDR2 SYDVKM. With 4 bases removed from V and 8 bases from J, the gap between germline ends came to 11 bases. CDR3 in amino acids: CASSSQGSEAFF. DNA for the CDR3: TGTGCCAGCAGTTCACAGGGTTCCGAAGCTTTCTTT.

V is TRBV7-8 and J is TRBJ2-7; TRBD2 aligns across 8 bases. Germline V lookup: CDR1 SGHVS, CDR2 FQNEAQ. The CDR3 contains 15 residues. J lost 2 bases, V lost 0 bases, and 3 bases had no gene match. CDR3 in amino acids: CASSLADGGAYEQYF. The CDR3, as DNA: TGTGCCAGCAGCTTAGCCGACGGGGGGGCCTACGAGCAGTACTTC.

This sequence joins TRBV19 and TRBJ1-2; D perhaps matches TRBD1 (6 bases). V was pared by 7 bases and J by 4 bases, with 16 bases between. Per the germline V gene, CDR1 is LNHDA and CDR2 is SQIVND (reference sequence). The CDR3 has 14 residues. CDR3 sequence reads: CASTRAGAFYGYTF. The CDR3 DNA follows: TGTGCCAGTACCCGGGCGGGGGCGTTCTATGGCTACACCTTC.

The gene calls are TRBV27 and TRBJ1-1; 7 positions match TRBD1. Germline V lookup: CDR1 MNHEY, CDR2 SMNVEV (reference sequence). Trimming at V came to 9 bases and at J to 8 bases, leaving 6 bases not matched to a gene. The CDR3 runs to 11 residues. The DNA of the CDR3 is TGTGCCAGTAGGACAGGACGAGAAGCTTTCTTT. Protein product: CASRTGREAFF.

The rearrangement uses TRBV19 and TRBJ2-1; 7 positions match TRBD1. The V segment lost 1 base and the J segment 2 bases; nucleotides outside the gene matches: 2. The CDR3 is 15 amino acids. Germline V lookup: CDR1 LNHDA, CDR2 SQIVND (reference sequence). The CDR3 is CASSIVGGPYNEQFF. The CDR3 DNA follows: TGTGCCAGTAGTATAGTAGGGGGCCCCTACAATGAGCAGTTCTTC.

V gene TRBV13 combines with J gene TRBJ2-3; 9 bases are a match to TRBD2. V was pared by 3 bases and J by 3 bases, with 4 bases of the junction left unmatched. This CDR3 region has 15 residues. Germline values: CDR1 PRHDT, CDR2 FYEKMQ (reference sequence). The CDR3 region is CASSFGGGGTDTQYF. The CDR3 DNA follows: TGTGCCAGCAGCTTCGGCGGGGGGGGGACAGATACGCAGTATTTT. Based on the CDR3 plus reference TRBV13 and TRBJ2-3, the full variable domain is AAGVIQSPRHLIKEKRETATLKCYPIPRHDTVYWYQQGPGQDPQFLISFYEKMQSDKGSIPDRFSAQQFSDYHSELNMSSLELGDSALYFCASSFGGGGTDTQYFGPGTRLTVL.

For the CDR3, the DNA is TGTGCCAGCAGCCAGGAGGGAGCAACTGAAGCTTTCTTT. Protein sequence: CASSQEGATEAFF. The chain carries TRBV11-3 and TRBJ1-1; unclear D gene. CDR1 and CDR2 from the germline V gene are SGHNT and YENEEA. CDR3 length: 13 residues. The ends were cut back, 5 bases at V and 5 bases at J, with 12 bases in the middle.

The J gene is TRBJ2-1, the V gene TRBV11-2; D is perhaps TRBD1 (6 bases). V was clipped by 1 base and J by 3 bases, with 7 bases between them. This CDR3 is 14 amino acids long. Germline V gene sequence: CDR1 SGHAT, CDR2 FQNNGV. The CDR3 loop reads CASSLADSYNEQFF. In nucleotides, the CDR3 is TGTGCCAGCAGCTTAGCGGACAGCTACAATGAGCAGTTCTTC.

This chain links TRBV3-1 (or the pseudogene TRBV3-2) with TRBJ1-5; no clear D. The V end was cut by 1 base, the J end by 3 bases, with 13 bases between. There are 16 residues in the CDR3. The V gene's germline CDR1 is LGHDT and CDR2 YNNKEL (reference sequence). CDR3 bases: TGTGCCAGCAGCCAAGCAGGAGGCGGGCACAATCAGCCCCAGCATTTT. Encoded protein: CASSQAGGGHNQPQHF.

The chain joins TRBV7-2 to TRBJ2-2; 8 nucleotides line up with TRBD2. CDR3 length: 16 residues. Unmatched junction bases numbered 9, after V lost 5 bases and J lost 4 bases. The V gene's germline CDR1 is SGHTA and CDR2 FQGNSA. Here the CDR3 DNA reads TGTGCCAGCAGCCCCCGCGGCGGGGGGAGCACCGGGGAGCTGTTTTTT. Translating gives CASSPRGGGSTGELFF.

This clone has more than one count but fewer than ten. The chain carries TRBV7-2 and TRBJ1-1; tentatively, D is TRBD1 (5 bases). Between the trimmed V and J ends, which lost 5 bases and 0 bases, there was a span of 13 bases. This CDR3 contains 15 residues. The germline gives CDR1 SGHTA, CDR2 FQGNSA. CDR3 sequence reads: CASSPVGGVNTEAFF. CDR3 DNA sequence: TGTGCCAGCAGCCCAGTGGGGGGGGTGAACACTGAAGCTTTCTTT.

The CDR3 region is CASSLRTDGYEQYF. The CDR3 DNA reads as TGTGCCAGCAGCTTACGGACTGACGGGTACGAGCAGTACTTC. V and J are TRBV9 and TRBJ2-7, with D maybe TRBD2 (5 bases). V dropped 4 bases and J dropped 4 bases, with 15 bases sitting between them. Germline CDR1 is SGDLS and CDR2 is YYNGEE. The CDR3 totals 14 residues.

The V gene is TRBV3-1 (or the pseudogene TRBV3-2), the J gene TRBJ1-6; 7 bases match TRBD1. Germline-derived CDR1 and CDR2 are LGHDT and YNNKEL (reference sequence). The V gene end was trimmed by 6 bases and the J gene end by 7 bases; junction bases not matched to a gene: 6. This CDR3 contains 14 residues. The CDR3 region is CASSPQGPNSPLHF. The DNA for the CDR3 is TGTGCCAGCAGTCCACAGGGGCCAAATTCACCCCTCCACTTT.

This clone was found a few times. The chain joins TRBV19 to TRBJ1-5; D might be TRBD1 (5 bases). Trimming pared 3 bases from V and 3 bases from J, leaving 12 bases between. This CDR3 is 15 amino acids long. Germline assignment: CDR1 LNHDA and CDR2 SQIVND (reference sequence). The CDR3 spells CASSIWGEINQPQHF. In DNA form, the CDR3 reads TGTGCCAGTAGTATCTGGGGGGAGATCAATCAGCCCCAGCATTTT.